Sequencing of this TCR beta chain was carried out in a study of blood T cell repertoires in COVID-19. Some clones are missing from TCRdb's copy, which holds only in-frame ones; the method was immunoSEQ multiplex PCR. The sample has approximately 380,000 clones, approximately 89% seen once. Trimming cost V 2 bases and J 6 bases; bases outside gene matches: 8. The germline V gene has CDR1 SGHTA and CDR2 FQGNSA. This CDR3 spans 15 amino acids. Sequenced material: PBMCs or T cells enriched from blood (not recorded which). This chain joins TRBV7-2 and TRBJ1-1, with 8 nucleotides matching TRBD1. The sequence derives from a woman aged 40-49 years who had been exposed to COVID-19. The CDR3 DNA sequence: TGTGCCAGCAGCTTATTGTACAGGGGGGGGCCTGAAGCTTTCTTT. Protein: CASSLLYRGGPEAFF.